This T cell receptor beta chain derives from a study of T cell responses to AZD1222 COVID-19 vaccine (dated by TCRdb to the early 2020s). Regarding the research as a whole: TCR sequencing covered fewer than 250 trial participants: 207 given two doses of AZD1222 and 26 given two doses of MenACWY control vaccine. Trial participants were enrolled by age into 18-55, 56-69 and 70-plus year subgroups, with approximately 150, 28 and 58 TCR-sequenced participants respectively.

Explained via the paper, the time point label denotes: about 28 days (+/-7) after the second vaccine dose. AZD1222 recipients whose second dose came at about 4 weeks and those whose second dose came at about 12 weeks were combined into one group, since spike-specific TCR depth and breadth did not differ between the two schedules. Samples from vaccinated people were obtained from the UK trials COV001 and COV002, which included a single-blind randomized controlled phase 2/3 trial of AZD1222 (ChAdOx1 nCoV-19) in healthy adults. For TCRbeta chain sequencing, PBMC samples were collected from trial participants at day 0 and at day 28 after the second dose. Study-wide findings and limitations: Because no day 14 peak-response samples were available, the repertoires could be characterized only after the peak T cell response. Conclusions about previously exposed vaccinees are limited because only five or six AZD1222 recipients were SARS-CoV-2 seropositive at baseline. CD4 TCRs associated with the vaccine covered the entire spike protein, and the dominant responses were in regions 160-218 and 743-854. After two AZD1222 doses, both the breadth and the depth of spike-specific TCRs were significantly higher than at day 0 and than in MenACWY recipients. In the small 56-69-year group, the increase in depth fell short of significance, most likely because of low power. Most participants were white British and females outnumbered males, and the authors suggested that clonal diversity may have been underestimated. Epitopes outside the regions mutated in the B.1.351 and B.1.1.7 variants were reportedly recognized by nearly half of the unique spike-specific TCRs.

On this clone: Which antigen it targets is not known. Base qualities are not recorded, but no much larger clone differs from it by a single base.

The CDR3 covers 16 residues, taking in both the cysteine and the phenylalanine. The retained sequence is limited to the CDR3, 48 bases, with the frame set at the first base. Sequences SEHNR (CDR1) and FQNEAQ (CDR2) are obtained from the germline V gene (reference sequence). V and J are trimmed by 5 bases and 4 bases, and the gene matches miss 11 bases of the junction. The CDR3 regions of human TCRbeta chains were subjected to immunosequencing. On the study's bioinformatics: TCRs in the repertoires were compared against a reference library of SARS-CoV-2-specific TCRs that had been generated with the MIRA antigen-specificity platform. Breadth was defined as the fraction of unique TCRs that were SARS-CoV-2-associated. Depth was defined as the fraction of total T cells that were SARS-CoV-2-associated. Using the MIRA data, every spike-specific TCR was mapped to the spike region that the TCR reacted to and assigned to either a CD4 or a CD8 class. Log10-transformed breadth and depth values were compared by one-way ANOVA with Sidak's multiple comparisons tests. TCRdb holds this immuneACCESS table with in-frame rearrangements only. Some clones are missing; in checked studies, unresolved V genes explain under half, and the rest has no known cause. D and trimming come from the DNA, and the V and J calls and clone size come from that table. The sample yields roughly 120,000 clones; roughly 84% were counted once. The ten largest clonotypes hold approximately 15% of the sample.

The receptor's source is an adult who received the AZD1222 COVID-19 vaccine. This material consisted of peripheral blood, taken 28 days after the second AZD1222 dose. The V gene is TRBV7-9 and the J gene is TRBJ1-2; 9 bases in the middle match TRBD1. CDR3 loop: CASSGGQGRWGYGYTF. The base sequence is TGTGCCAGCAGCGGGGGACAGGGCCGGTGGGGCTATGGCTACACCTTC.